These 29 T cell receptor beta chains were all obtained from the same sample, sequenced in a study of cytomegalovirus exposure and HLA in healthy donors (dated by TCRdb to 2016 to 2017). Preparation of the library involved the immunoSEQ multiplex PCR assay. TCRdb holds this immuneACCESS table with in-frame rearrangements only. Some clones are missing; in checked studies, unresolved V genes explain under half, and the rest has no known cause. This sample is represented by some 120,000 clones; more than 70% of them were singletons. The top ten clonotypes cover about 1.5% of the sample. Sequencing was done on a sample of PBMCs. The receptors stem from a man aged 25-45 years in good health and CMV-seronegative.

The chain carries TRBV10-2 and TRBJ2-1; tentatively, D is TRBD2 (6 bases). Trimming removed 10 bases at V and 1 base at J, with 20 bases between. Germline V gives CDR1 WSHSY, CDR2 SAAADI. The CDR3 consists of 16 residues. The CDR3 is CAISGQRALSYNEQFF. The CDR3 DNA follows: TGCGCCATCTCAGGCCAGCGGGCTTTGTCCTACAATGAGCAGTTCTTC.

This sequence joins TRBV9 and TRBJ2-5; no clear D. The germline gives CDR1 SGDLS, CDR2 YYNGEE. Trimming shortened V by 4 bases and J by 7 bases, and 14 bases separated the two germline ends. The CDR3 has 13 amino acids. This chain's CDR3 is CASSSEQATTQYF. The CDR3 DNA reads as TGTGCCAGCAGCTCCGAGCAGGCTACGACCCAGTACTTC. Using reference TRBV9 and TRBJ2-5 for the parts outside the CDR3, the full variable domain is DSGVTQTPKHLITATGQRVTLRCSPRSGDLSVYWYQQSLDQGLQFLIQYYNGEERAKGNILERFSAQQFPDLHSELNLSSLELGDSALYFCASSSEQATTQYFGPGTRLLVL.

The genes are TRBV30 and TRBJ1-2; D is perhaps TRBD1 (5 bases). Germline V gene sequence: CDR1 GTSNPN, CDR2 SVGIG (reference sequence). CDR3 size: 14 residues. The V end lost 0 bases, the J end lost 8 bases, and 16 bases lay between the germline ends. The DNA of the CDR3 is TGTGCCTGGAGTGTCGGGTTAGCGGGGGAGGGCTACACCTTC. Residues: CAWSVGLAGEGYTF.

V is TRBV9 and J is TRBJ1-3; D is undetermined. The V end was cut by 2 bases, the J end by 4 bases, with 4 bases between. CDR3 length: 12 amino acids. From germline, CDR1 is SGDLS and CDR2 YYNGEE. The CDR3 loop reads CASSVGGNTIYF. CDR3 coding DNA: TGTGCCAGCAGCGTGGGCGGAAACACCATATATTTT. The full variable domain, rest sourced from reference TRBV9 and TRBJ1-3, is DSGVTQTPKHLITATGQRVTLRCSPRSGDLSVYWYQQSLDQGLQFLIQYYNGEERAKGNILERFSAQQFPDLHSELNLSSLELGDSALYFCASSVGGNTIYFGEGSWLTVV.

The rearrangement links TRBV4-1 to TRBJ2-4; 7 bases are shared with TRBD1. There are 17 residues in the CDR3. After removal of 1 base from V and 0 bases from J, the junction contained 6 bases not matched to a gene. The germline CDR1 and CDR2 sequences are MGHRA and YSYEKL. CDR3 nucleotides: TGCGCCAGCAGCCAAGGCTTGGGACAGCTAGCCAAAAACATTCAGTACTTC. It yields the protein CASSQGLGQLAKNIQYF.

The chain uses TRBV29-1 and TRBJ2-5; tentatively, D is TRBD1 (5 bases). V was shortened by 8 bases and J by 1 base, with 14 bases between the two germline ends. The germline CDR1 and CDR2 sequences are SQVTM and ANQGSEA. The CDR3 contains 13 residues. The DNA for the CDR3 is TGCAGCTCTCTGGGGCTACCCCAAGAGACCCAGTACTTC. Translated, it gives CSSLGLPQETQYF. The whole variable domain, filled in from reference TRBV29-1 and TRBJ2-5, reads SAVISQKPSRDICQRGTSLTIQCQVDSQVTMMFWYRQQPGQSLTLIATANQGSEATYESGFVIDKFPISRPNLTFSTLTVSNMSPEDSSIYLCSSLGLPQETQYFGPGTRLLVL.

The chain employs TRBV28 and TRBJ2-4; D may be TRBD2 (5 bases). CDR1 is MDHEN, CDR2 SYDVKM, per germline. This CDR3 comprises 18 residues. Trimming shortened V by 7 bases and J by 1 base, and 23 bases separated the two germline ends. Written as DNA, the CDR3 is TGTGCCAGCATAGGCGGGCAGCCCACCTCAAGGGCCAAAAACATTCAGTACTTC. This translates into CASIGGQPTSRAKNIQYF.

The rearrangement links TRBV7-9 to TRBJ1-4, with 7 bases lining up with TRBD1. The CDR3 loop spans 15 amino acids. Germline V lookup: CDR1 SEHNR, CDR2 FQNEAQ (reference sequence). Trimming took 5 bases from V and 5 from J; bases not matched to a gene: 8. The CDR3 sequence is CASSLWTGENEKLFF. The CDR3 DNA reads as TGTGCCAGCAGCCTATGGACAGGAGAGAATGAAAAACTGTTTTTT.

The rearrangement joins TRBV7-3 to TRBJ2-7; TRBD1 might be the D (6 bases). CDR3 length: 16 residues. Trimming left V 5 bases short and J 0 bases short, with 17 bases between. The germline CDR1 and CDR2 sequences are SGHTA and FQGTGA. As DNA, the CDR3 is TGTGCCAGCAGCCCCAGGGGTGGGAAGCCCTCCTACGAGCAGTACTTC. Translating gives CASSPRGGKPSYEQYF.

The gene calls are TRBV19 and TRBJ2-1, with 10 bases aligning to TRBD2. The CDR3 has 18 amino acids. V lost 6 bases, J lost 4 bases, and 15 bases stayed unmatched. Per germline, CDR1 LNHDA and CDR2 SQIVND (reference sequence). The CDR3 sequence is CASSRTSGGQILYNEQFF. CDR3 DNA sequence: TGTGCCAGTAGCCGGACTAGCGGAGGTCAGATACTTTACAATGAGCAGTTCTTC.

V and J are TRBV5-6 and TRBJ2-7; the D gene is possibly TRBD2 (6 bases). Germline V CDR1 and CDR2: SGHDT, YYEEEE. Trimming cost V 6 bases and J 2 bases, with 21 bases left between them. The CDR3 has 16 residues. CDR3 protein: CASKKSEASDTYEQYF. CDR3 DNA: TGTGCCAGCAAAAAAAGTGAGGCTAGCGACACCTACGAGCAGTACTTC.

V usage is TRBV30 and J usage is TRBJ2-1; TRBD2 might be the D (6 bases). The CDR3 length is 12 residues. Trimming pared 0 bases from V and 10 bases from J, leaving 10 bases between. CDR1 is GTSNPN and CDR2 is SVGIG in the germline V gene (reference sequence). CDR3 amino acids: CAWSVISGEQFF. As DNA, the CDR3 is TGTGCCTGGAGTGTAATAAGCGGGGAGCAGTTCTTC. The whole variable domain, remainder taken from reference TRBV30 and TRBJ2-1, is SQTIHQWPATLVQPVGSPLSLECTVEGTSNPNLYWYRQAAGRGLQLLFYSVGIGQISSEVPQNLSASRPQDRQFILSSKKLLLSDSGFYLCAWSVISGEQFFGPGTRLTVL.

The rearrangement joins TRBV7-2 to TRBJ1-6; no reliable D call. Germline V gene data show CDR1 as SGHTA and CDR2 as FQGNSA. CDR3 length: 14 residues. The V end was cut by 1 base, the J end by 7 bases, with 8 bases between. CDR3 amino acids: CASSLGTYNSPLHF. Here the CDR3 DNA reads TGTGCCAGCAGCTTAGGGACTTACAATTCACCCCTCCACTTT.

This chain connects TRBV18 to TRBJ1-1; weak D call: TRBD1 (5 bases). CDR1 KGHSH and CDR2 LQKENI come from the germline V gene. The ends were cut back, 1 base at V and 5 bases at J, with 14 bases in the middle. The CDR3 has 15 residues. The CDR3 spells CASSPRTGEITEAFF. The CDR3 DNA reads TGTGCCAGCTCACCACGAACAGGTGAGATTACTGAAGCTTTCTTT.

The chain's CDR3 is CASSVQTGSTDTQYF. CDR3 coding DNA: TGTGCCAGCAGCGTACAGACTGGTAGCACAGATACGCAGTATTTT. This chain joins TRBV9 and TRBJ2-3; D is ambiguous. The germline V gene has CDR1 SGDLS and CDR2 YYNGEE. Between the trimmed V and J ends, which lost 1 base and 0 bases, there was a span of 9 bases. The CDR3 contains 15 residues. Variable domain in full (rest from reference TRBV9 and TRBJ2-3): DSGVTQTPKHLITATGQRVTLRCSPRSGDLSVYWYQQSLDQGLQFLIQYYNGEERAKGNILERFSAQQFPDLHSELNLSSLELGDSALYFCASSVQTGSTDTQYFGPGTRLTVL.

The genes are TRBV5-1 and TRBJ2-7, with D possibly TRBD2 on 6 matching bases. CDR1 and CDR2 (germline): SGHRS, YFSETQ. The germline V and J ends were trimmed by 1 base and 1 base, with 18 bases remaining between them. The CDR3 is 17 amino acids. The CDR3 reads CASSLRGDGGVSYEQYF. The CDR3 region has the DNA TGCGCCAGCAGCTTGAGAGGGGACGGCGGGGTTTCCTACGAGCAGTACTTC.

The chain recombines TRBV19 with TRBJ1-2, with 10 bases lining up with TRBD1. The junction had 8 bases not matched to a gene; V was cut back by 7 bases and J by 6 bases. The CDR3 contains 14 residues. Germline V CDR1 and CDR2: LNHDA, SQIVND (reference sequence). CDR3 loop: CASTDPGQGHGYTF. CDR3 bases: TGTGCCAGTACCGACCCGGGACAGGGGCATGGCTACACCTTC.

The V call is TRBV7-3, the J call TRBJ1-1, with D uncertain. The CDR3 extends over 13 amino acids. Germline V lookup: CDR1 SGHTA, CDR2 FQGTGA. V was trimmed by 5 bases and J by 1 base, leaving 8 bases between them. The chain's CDR3 is CASSPMRNTEAFF. CDR3 DNA: TGTGCCAGCAGCCCCATGAGGAACACTGAAGCTTTCTTT. The whole variable domain, filled in from reference TRBV7-3 and TRBJ1-1, reads GAGVSQTPSNKVTEKGKYVELRCDPISGHTALYWYRQSLGQGPEFLIYFQGTGAADDSGLPNDRFFAVRPEGSVSTLKIQRTERGDSAVYLCASSPMRNTEAFFGQGTRLTVV.

The V and J genes are TRBV2 and TRBJ1-1; D unresolved. The V end lost 5 bases, the J end lost 0 bases, and 16 bases lay between the germline ends. The germline V gene encodes CDR1 SNHLY and CDR2 FYNNEI. The CDR3 consists of 16 residues. CDR3 region: CASSSTGSPVNTEAFF. CDR3 DNA sequence: TGTGCCAGCAGTTCCACCGGGAGCCCAGTGAACACTGAAGCTTTCTTT.

CDR3 loop: CSATRAGELFF. The DNA of the CDR3 is TGCAGTGCGACGCGGGCCGGGGAGCTGTTTTTT. V gene TRBV20-1 combines with J gene TRBJ2-2; a weak D match, TRBD2 (5 bases). The germline V gene has CDR1 DFQATT and CDR2 SNEGSKA (reference sequence). The germline V and J ends were trimmed by 6 bases and 6 bases, with 8 bases remaining between them. The CDR3 contains 11 residues.

This rearrangement joins TRBV27 to TRBJ2-3; TRBD1 might be the D (6 bases). CDR1 is MNHEY, CDR2 SMNVEV, per germline (reference sequence). CDR3 length: 18 amino acids. Deletions cut 4 bases from V and 5 bases from J, with 25 bases between. DNA of the CDR3: TGTGCCAGCAGTTCCACGACGAGGGGGTATGGGGGAGTAGATACGCAGTATTTT. Amino acids: CASSSTTRGYGGVDTQYF.

The chain recombines TRBV29-1 with TRBJ2-1; 7 nucleotides align to TRBD2. The CDR3 totals 14 residues. CDR1 and CDR2 (germline): SQVTM, ANQGSEA. Trimming at V came to 2 bases and at J to 5 bases, leaving 6 bases not matched to a gene. The CDR3 region is CSVERGTKNNEQFF. The CDR3 nucleotides are TGCAGCGTTGAAAGAGGGACTAAAAACAATGAGCAGTTCTTC.

The chain has TRBV6-6 and TRBJ2-2; D not certain. The CDR3 has 14 amino acids. Trimming removed 0 bases from V and 5 bases from J, with 7 bases in between. Germline CDR1 reads MNHNY; CDR2 reads SVGAGI (reference sequence). The CDR3 sequence: CASSYSYQTGELFF. CDR3 coding DNA: TGTGCCAGCAGTTACTCGTATCAGACCGGGGAGCTGTTTTTT.

The chain has TRBV7-6 and TRBJ2-7, with TRBD2 matching over 8 bases. Germline CDR1 reads SGHVS; CDR2 reads FNYEAQ. This CDR3 comprises 16 residues. V was clipped by 4 bases and J by 3 bases; unmatched bases: 11. This chain's CDR3 is CASSWLAGKGGYEQYF. The CDR3 region has the DNA TGTGCCAGCAGCTGGTTAGCGGGAAAGGGGGGCTACGAGCAGTACTTC.

The V call is TRBV5-5, the J call TRBJ2-3, with 7 bases aligning to TRBD2. Germline V gene data show CDR1 as SGHKS and CDR2 as YYEKEE (reference sequence). V lost 2 bases and J lost 5; bases outside the gene matches: 8. The CDR3 runs to 15 residues. The CDR3 nucleotides read TGTGCCAGCAGCTTATTTGCGGGAGCGGGAGATACGCAGTATTTT. This codes for CASSLFAGAGDTQYF.

The rearrangement joins TRBV4-1 to TRBJ1-2, with 7 positions matching TRBD1. This CDR3 contains 15 residues. V trimming: 2 bases; J trimming: 13 bases; junction bases outside the gene matches: 16. CDR1 and CDR2 (germline): MGHRA, YSYEKL. The CDR3 bases are TGCGCCAGCAGCCAAAACGAAAACTCCGGGACAGCGTCCACCTTC. Protein product: CASSQNENSGTASTF.

This chain connects TRBV7-3 to TRBJ2-1, with TRBD1 matching 9 bases. Trimming at V came to 1 base and at J to 9 bases, leaving 4 bases not matched to a gene. The CDR3 totals 14 residues. The germline CDR1 and CDR2 sequences are SGHTA and FQGTGA. CDR3 in DNA: TGTGCCAGCAGCTTAATGGGACAGGGAGGTGAGCAGTTCTTC. This encodes CASSLMGQGGEQFF.

The J gene is TRBJ1-4, the V gene TRBV30; weak D call: TRBD1 (6 bases). There are 14 residues in the CDR3. Germline assignment: CDR1 GTSNPN and CDR2 SVGIG (reference sequence). V dropped 3 bases and J dropped 6 bases, with 14 bases sitting between them. The CDR3, as DNA: TGTGCCTGGAGGGTCGACAGGCAAGATGAAAAACTGTTTTTT. Translating gives CAWRVDRQDEKLFF.

This rearrangement joins TRBV19 to TRBJ1-2, with 9 nucleotides matching TRBD1. V lost 3 bases and J lost 7; bases outside the gene matches: 3. Germline loops: CDR1 LNHDA, CDR2 SQIVND (reference sequence). The CDR3 length is 13 residues. The CDR3 DNA reads TGTGCCAGTAGTATCGGACAGGGGCGTGGCTACACCTTC. It codes for CASSIGQGRGYTF.